This T cell receptor beta chain is drawn from a study of human T cells and chemical hapten exposure. At least ten counts were recorded for this clonotype. TCRdb reanalysed the RACE reads using MiXCR and keeps one entry per CDR3 protein. Among about 78,000 distinct CDR3 sequences listed, 8.5% were seen once. Specified time point: patch test 2, 6 weeks after DPC sensitization. Regarding treatment: therapeutic diphenylcyclopropenone sensitization with weekly scalp DPC. Blood draws came first, before each patch test. The sequence was obtained from a woman aged 45-65 years with alopecia areata. Some clones in this sample may be carry-over from other donors' samples. The specimen was whole blood, collected in connection with sensitization to the hapten diphenylcyclopropenone (DPC).

The DNA for the CDR3 is TGTGCCAGCTCACCGCCTGGGGGGGCAGGTCAGCCCCAGCATTTT. Protein: CASSPPGGAGQPQHF. The chain uses TRBV18 and TRBJ1-5, with a weak D call TRBD1 (6 bases). This CDR3 has 15 amino acids. Per the germline V gene, CDR1 is KGHSH and CDR2 is LQKENI. V lost 3 bases to trimming and J lost 6 bases, with 15 bases between them.